The sequence of this T cell receptor beta chain was determined in a study of patients and donors after allogeneic stem cell transplantation. This clonotype showed up just a few times. TCRdb ran MiXCR on the RT-PCR reads and lists one entry per CDR3 protein. The profile shows some 960,000 distinct CDR3 sequences, about a sixth of them singletons. V trimming: 2 bases; J trimming: 0 bases; junction bases outside the gene matches: 7. The CDR3 spans 16 residues. Germline values: CDR1 SGHTA, CDR2 FQGTGA. This TCR was sampled from a human donor who was either an allogeneic HSCT recipient or a stem cell or donor lymphocyte infusion donor (not recorded which). It is not recorded whose cells these are; they may come from a transplant donor. The chain is built from TRBV7-3 and TRBJ2-7; 7 bases are a match to TRBD2. The specimen sequenced was blood, either unsorted or a sorted T cell fraction (not recorded which). CDR3 protein: CASSLLGRGSSYEQYF. The CDR3, as DNA: TGTGCCAGCAGCTTATTGGGGCGGGGGAGCTCCTACGAGCAGTACTTC.